The clone carrying this T cell receptor (beta chain) was seen only a few times. Its antigen is as yet unknown. These data originate in a study of PD-1 blockade in classical Hodgkin lymphoma. Profiling relied on immunoSEQ multiplex PCR, and the TCRdb table lists in-frame clones only, not all of them. Among around 18,000 clones listed, 79% were seen once. All the patients suffered relapse after autologous stem cell transplantation, and brentuximab vedotin exposure differed. This CDR3 comprises 15 residues. The V end lost 1 base, the J end lost 8 bases, and 17 bases lay between the germline ends. Germline V gene sequence: CDR1 MNHEY, CDR2 SMNVEV (reference sequence). The study, taken as a whole, reports: Prior to therapy, complete responders displayed diversity much like that of newly diagnosed patients.

The input for sequencing was peripheral blood mononuclear cells (PBMCs), taken before the second cycle of nivolumab. The sequence came from a human donor with classical Hodgkin lymphoma. V and J are TRBV27 and TRBJ1-1; D remains unclear. The CDR3 nucleotides are TGTGCCAGCAGTTTATACGGGGAAAGGAGCAGGGAAGCTTTCTTT. Its translation is CASSLYGERSREAFF.